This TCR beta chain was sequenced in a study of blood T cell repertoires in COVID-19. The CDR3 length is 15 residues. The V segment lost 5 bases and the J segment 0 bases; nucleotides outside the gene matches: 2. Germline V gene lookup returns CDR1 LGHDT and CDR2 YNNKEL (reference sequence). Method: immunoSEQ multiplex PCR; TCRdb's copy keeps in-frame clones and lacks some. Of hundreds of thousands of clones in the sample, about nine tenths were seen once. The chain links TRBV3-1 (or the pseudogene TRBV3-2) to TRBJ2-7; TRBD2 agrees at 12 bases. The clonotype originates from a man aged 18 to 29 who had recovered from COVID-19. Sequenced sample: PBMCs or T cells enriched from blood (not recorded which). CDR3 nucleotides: TGTGCCAGCAGCGGGACTAGCGGGCTCTCCTACGAGCAGTACTTC. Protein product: CASSGTSGLSYEQYF.